This T cell receptor (beta chain) appears in the sequencing data of a study of blood T cell repertoires in COVID-19. Study as a whole: The cDNA or gDNA used as material had been derived from T cells, B-cell-depleted T cells, or PBMCs.

Participants were aged roughly 18 to 90 years, lived in under 25 US areas, and enrolled virtually. Trimming took 5 bases from V and 9 from J; bases not matched to a gene: 7. The CDR3 covers 14 residues. Germline V gene data show CDR1 as LNHDA and CDR2 as SQIVND (reference sequence). Only in-frame clones appear in the TCRdb table, and some are missing; sequencing was by immunoSEQ multiplex PCR. Among about 370,000 clones, 80% to 90% were seen once, and the ten largest hold less than 1.2%. Sequencing input: PBMCs or T cells enriched from blood (not recorded which). The genes are TRBV19 and TRBJ1-6, with TRBD1 identical over 7 bases. This receptor was obtained from a man between 18 and 35 years old who had recovered from COVID-19. This CDR3 is CASSLGTEGSPLHF. The CDR3 DNA reads TGTGCCAGTAGTCTTGGGACAGAGGGTTCACCCCTCCACTTT. The full variable domain, in which reference TRBV19 and TRBJ1-6 provide the parts outside the CDR3, is DGGITQSPKYLFRKEGQNVTLSCEQNLNHDAMYWYRQDPGQGLRLIYYSQIVNDFQKGDIAEGYSVSREKKESFPLTVTSAQKNPTAFYLCASSLGTEGSPLHFGNGTRLTVT.